This TCR beta chain was sequenced for a study of post-analysis software for immune sequencing data (dated by TCRdb to the mid-2010s). Some background on the complete study: The recorded disease courses included relapsing-remitting, secondary progressive and progressive-relapsing multiple sclerosis, and some patients had no subtype annotation. The patient repertoires were set against eleven to twelve previously published healthy control repertoires from donors whose ages ranged from roughly 6 to 27 years. A subset of samples was prepared in parallel using single-end sample barcoding, then pooled and co-amplified after Illumina adapter ligation. What the authors observed across the whole study: Normalized Chao1 diversity was significantly lower in multiple sclerosis patients than controls, suggesting substantial peripheral T-cell clonal expansion. Direct clustering with F measure showed strong co-clustering of samples prepared in the same batch, prompting a batch-effect correction. Significantly higher frequencies in patients than in controls were found for roughly 5 TRBV segments, including TRBV5-6, TRBV5-1 and TRBV20-1. The multiple sclerosis patient group was slightly younger than the control group.

To demonstrate the VDJtools post-analysis software, the study profiled TCR beta repertoires from the peripheral blood of around 13 young patients with multiple sclerosis. The multiple sclerosis patients were children and adolescents between roughly 6 and 17 years of age. At least ten counts were recorded for this clonotype. The antigen it recognizes is unknown. No per-base quality is available; no much larger clone lies one base away. The junction carries 10 bases between V and J, which are trimmed by 5 bases and 0 bases respectively. For CDR1 and CDR2, the germline V gene lists KGHDR and SFDVKD. The cysteine opens and the phenylalanine closes a CDR3 of 14 amino acids. The entry retains the CDR3 DNA only, 42 bases that are in frame from base 1. Receptor amplification or capture employed PCR. Sequencing was performed on an Illumina HiSeq 2500. To reduce PCR and sequencing biases, unique molecular identifiers were incorporated into the TCR beta cDNA libraries. Every 1 to 10 million input T cells yielded 500,000 or so cDNA molecules, meaning each molecule approximated one T cell. Patient libraries were prepared and sequenced with the same protocol used for the earlier healthy control dataset. Within a given batch, samples were prepared together, multiplexed and sequenced on the same HiSeq lane. For the original study's pipeline: MIGEC was used to process the raw barcoded reads, and molecular identifier groups with only a single read were discarded before consensus assembly and CDR3 extraction. VDJtools was used for post-analysis of the clonotype tables, and diversity was normalized by down-sampling every dataset to the size of the smallest sample. To correct batch-related cross-sample contamination, repertoire overlap clustering matched CDR3 amino acid sequences but not nucleotide sequences. The public reads were quality trimmed at Q25 with fastp and then assembled into clones with MiXCR by TCRdb, keeping productive beta chains. Entries are consolidated by CDR3 protein sequence, retaining the most common genes and DNA. The V and J calls were not made by the authors but by TCRdb's processing. Here the sample has over 700,000 distinct CDR3 sequences; about 27% occur a single time. Approximately 0.55% of the sample belongs to the ten largest clones.

The clonotype was recovered from a girl aged 10-17 years with multiple sclerosis. Sequenced sample: blood. The chain is encoded by TRBV24-1 joined to TRBJ2-7; the D call is possibly TRBD1 or TRBD2, each sharing 5 bases. Here is the DNA: TGTGCCACCAGTGGACGGGGCAGCTCCTACGAGCAGTACTTC. Translated, this gives CATSGRGSSYEQYF.